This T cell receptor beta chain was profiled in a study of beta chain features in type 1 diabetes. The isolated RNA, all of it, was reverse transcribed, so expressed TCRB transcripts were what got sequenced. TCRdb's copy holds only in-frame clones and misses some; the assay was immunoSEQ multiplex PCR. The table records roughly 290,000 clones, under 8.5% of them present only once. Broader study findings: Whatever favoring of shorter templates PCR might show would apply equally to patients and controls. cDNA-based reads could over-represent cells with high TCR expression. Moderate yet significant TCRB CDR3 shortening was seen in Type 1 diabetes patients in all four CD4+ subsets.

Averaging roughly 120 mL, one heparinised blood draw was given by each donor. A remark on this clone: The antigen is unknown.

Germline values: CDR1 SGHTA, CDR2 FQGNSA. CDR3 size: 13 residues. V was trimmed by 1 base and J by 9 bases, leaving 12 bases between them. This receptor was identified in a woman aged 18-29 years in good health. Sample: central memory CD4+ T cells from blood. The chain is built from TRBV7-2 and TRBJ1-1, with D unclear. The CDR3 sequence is CASSLVFGGKAFF. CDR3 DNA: TGTGCCAGCAGCTTAGTATTCGGCGGGAAAGCTTTCTTT.